A selection of T cell receptor beta chains follows, all from one sample in a study of vaccination effects on CD4 cells after COVID-19. Using immunoSEQ multiplex PCR, the repertoire was profiled, and TCRdb retains in-frame clones only, with some absent. The sample consists of about 45,000 clones, around 76% of them appearing once. No antigens are known for them. The sequencing here drew on CD4+ T cells from PBMCs cultured without peptide, taken before COVID-19 vaccination. The receptors shown here come from a human donor who had a prior SARS-CoV-2 infection. CDR3s include the opening cysteine and the closing phenylalanine or tryptophan. A D gene is named only where the DNA matches it firmly. Not all rows give a size; the values are once, few, many and, for expanded clones, a class.

d_call,v_call,clone_size,j_call,cdr3_aa,cdr3_nt
-,TRBV27,-,TRBJ2-3,CASSLLGTSARVTQYF,TGTGCCAGCAGTTTACTCGGGACCTCCGCGAGGGTTACGCAGTATTTT
-,TRBV7-2,few,TRBJ2-1,CASSFRGHNEQFF,TGTGCCAGCAGCTTTCGGGGACACAATGAGCAGTTCTTC
TRBD1,TRBV30,-,TRBJ1-2,CAWTFRTGANYGYTF,TGTGCCTGGACCTTCCGGACAGGGGCTAACTATGGCTACACCTTC
-,TRBV4-2,-,TRBJ2-1,CASSQVARRRATPRSYNEQFF,TGTGCCAGCAGCCAAGTCGCGCGCCGGCGGGCAACCCCCCGCTCCTACAATGAGCAGTTCTTC
TRBD2,TRBV4-2,once,TRBJ2-3,CASSQTSGRTDTQYF,TGTGCCAGCAGCCAGACTAGCGGGCGGACAGATACGCAGTATTTT
TRBD2,TRBV19,-,TRBJ2-4,CASKTLAGRNIQYF,TGTGCCAGTAAAACACTAGCGGGGCGAAACATTCAGTACTTC
TRBD1,TRBV3-1/TRBV3-2,-,TRBJ1-1,CASSPQGGGGTEAFF,TGTGCCAGCAGCCCACAGGGGGGGGGTGGCACTGAAGCTTTCTTT
-,TRBV6-5,-,TRBJ2-3,CASSYGRESTDTQYF,TGTGCCAGCAGTTACGGACGTGAAAGCACAGATACGCAGTATTTT
-,TRBV15,-,TRBJ1-2,CATSEGVGYGYTF,TGTGCCACCAGCGAGGGGGTCGGCTATGGCTACACCTTC
-,TRBV4-3,-,TRBJ1-1,CASSQDKNTEAFF,TGCGCCAGCAGCCAAGATAAGAACACTGAAGCTTTCTTT
TRBD1,TRBV5-6,-,TRBJ2-4,CASSWRQGGNIQYF,TGTGCCAGCAGCTGGCGACAGGGTGGAAACATTCAGTACTTC
-,TRBV25-1,few,TRBJ1-3,CASSEAASGNTIYF,TGTGCCAGCAGTGAGGCAGCCTCTGGAAACACCATATATTTT
TRBD1,TRBV2,-,TRBJ1-2,CASTGTGWVGYTF,TGTGCCAGCACAGGGACAGGGTGGGTTGGCTACACCTTC
-,TRBV2,-,TRBJ1-1,CASKTGMNTEAFF,TGTGCCAGCAAAACGGGAATGAACACTGAAGCTTTCTTT
TRBD2,TRBV4-1,-,TRBJ2-1,CASNGGLAAYNEQFF,TGCGCCAGCAATGGTGGACTAGCGGCGTACAATGAGCAGTTCTTC
TRBD1,TRBV5-4,-,TRBJ2-7,CASSLGGQGFYEQYF,TGTGCCAGCAGCTTAGGGGGACAGGGGTTCTACGAGCAGTACTTC
-,TRBV11-3,-,TRBJ1-2,CASSLRMGGYTF,TGTGCCAGCAGCTTAAGGATGGGAGGCTACACCTTC
-,TRBV19,-,TRBJ1-5,CASSRPFGNQPQHF,TGTGCCAGTAGCCGCCCATTTGGCAATCAGCCCCAGCATTTT
-,TRBV7-9,-,TRBJ1-2,CASSARTVHGYTF,TGTGCCAGCAGTGCCCGGACAGTTCACGGCTACACCTTC
TRBD2,TRBV3-1/TRBV3-2,-,TRBJ2-1,CASSQSLAGVGYNEQFF,TGTGCCAGCAGCCAAAGTCTAGCGGGAGTTGGATACAATGAGCAGTTCTTC
-,TRBV6-5,-,TRBJ1-1,CASSYGGLKNTEAFF,TGTGCCAGCAGTTACGGGGGACTGAAGAACACTGAAGCTTTCTTT
TRBD1,TRBV4-2,few,TRBJ1-6,CASSQTGLSDSPLHF,TGTGCCAGCAGCCAGACAGGGTTAAGTGATTCACCCCTCCACTTT
-,TRBV6-2/TRBV6-3,-,TRBJ2-5,CASSLSQETQYF,TGTGCCAGCAGTTTGAGCCAAGAGACCCAGTACTTC
-,TRBV5-1,once,TRBJ2-1,CASSPTTSAGYNEQFF,TGCGCCAGCAGCCCTACCACCTCGGCGGGGTACAATGAGCAGTTCTTC
-,TRBV1,-,TRBJ2-1,CTSSQGGIGDEQFF,TGCACCAGCAGCCAAGGCGGGATTGGGGATGAGCAGTTCTTC
-,TRBV19,once,TRBJ1-2,CASSISKSYNYGYTF,TGTGCCAGTAGTATATCGAAGTCTTATAACTATGGCTACACCTTC
-,TRBV6-5,-,TRBJ1-4,CASSYNSDNEKLFF,TGTGCCAGCAGTTACAACAGTGATAATGAAAAACTGTTTTTT
-,TRBV5-6,-,TRBJ2-1,CASSLPAYNEQFF,TGTGCCAGCAGCTTGCCAGCCTACAATGAGCAGTTCTTC
TRBD1,TRBV7-8,few,TRBJ1-3,CASRGQGSGNTIYF,TGTGCCAGCAGAGGACAGGGCTCTGGAAACACCATATATTTT
TRBD2,TRBV2,-,TRBJ2-7,CASSGLAGPGGEQYF,TGTGCCAGCAGTGGACTAGCGGGACCGGGGGGCGAGCAGTACTTC
-,TRBV7-9,-,TRBJ1-1,CASSFDMNTEAFF,TGTGCCAGCAGCTTTGATATGAACACTGAAGCTTTCTTT
-,TRBV5-3,-,TRBJ1-1,CARSPASIMLPNTEAFF,TGTGCCAGAAGCCCAGCTTCGATAATGTTACCGAACACTGAAGCTTTCTTT
-,TRBV7-2,-,TRBJ1-2,CASSYSRDNYGYTF,TGTGCCAGCAGTTACTCACGGGACAACTATGGCTACACCTTC
TRBD1,TRBV11-2,-,TRBJ1-2,CASSIYRGLGYTF,TGTGCCAGCAGCATATACAGGGGGCTCGGCTACACCTTC
-,TRBV2,-,TRBJ2-3,CASSVERGLDTQYF,TGTGCCAGCAGTGTCGAACGGGGGCTAGATACGCAGTATTTT
-,TRBV13,once,TRBJ2-7,CASSSHHGGTDEQYF,TGTGCCAGCAGCTCTCACCATGGGGGTACCGACGAGCAGTACTTC
TRBD2,TRBV13,-,TRBJ2-3,CASSPRLAGAADTQYF,TGTGCCAGCAGCCCCCGTCTAGCGGGAGCTGCAGATACGCAGTATTTT
TRBD2,TRBV14,-,TRBJ2-5,CASSRGGKQETQYF,TGTGCCAGCAGCCGGGGGGGGAAACAAGAGACCCAGTACTTC
-,TRBV6-1,-,TRBJ1-4,CASSEETGPNEKLFF,TGTGCCAGCAGTGAGGAAACAGGGCCTAATGAAAAACTGTTTTTT
-,TRBV12-3/TRBV12-4,-,TRBJ1-1,CASSRRDGTEAFF,TGTGCCAGCAGTCGGAGGGACGGCACTGAAGCTTTCTTT
TRBD2,TRBV6-5,-,TRBJ2-1,CASSGGGLSYNEQFF,TGTGCCAGCAGCGGCGGGGGGCTCTCCTACAATGAGCAGTTCTTC
-,TRBV7-2,once,TRBJ2-3,CASSPDWGGDTQYF,TGTGCCAGCAGCCCAGATTGGGGCGGAGATACGCAGTATTTT
TRBD2,TRBV7-2,-,TRBJ2-1,CASILSTSGHEQFF,TGTGCCAGCATCCTTTCCACTAGCGGGCATGAGCAGTTCTTC